The T cell receptor (beta chain) described here comes from a study of T cells in Graves' hyperthyroidism and ophthalmopathy. Overall study: Before any treatment, at initial diagnosis, peripheral blood was collected. Overall study results and limits: Clonotypes that were expanded in thyroid above 0.001 mostly appeared in blood too. Ophthalmopathy was identified by the model a median about 6.4 months ahead of onset.

This CDR3 is built from 14 residues. Trimming removed 2 bases from V and 5 bases from J, with 8 bases in between. The germline V gene encodes CDR1 SGHKS and CDR2 YYEKEE (reference sequence). Fresh peripheral blood, roughly 9.3 ml, was the source of the PBMCs. Amplified TCR beta CDR3 regions derived from RNA transcripts. A first-round RT-PCR of the TCR CDR3 used the HTBI primer set. From the multiplex PCR reads, TCRdb called clonotypes with MiXCR, one entry per CDR3 protein. Among under 650,000 distinct CDR3 sequences listed, around 15% were seen once. As for this clonotype: Its antigen is currently unknown.

What was sequenced was blood. The sequence was collected from a woman in her twenties or thirties with Graves' hyperthyroidism. The chain uses TRBV5-5 and TRBJ1-6; D gene uncertain. Written as DNA, the CDR3 is TGTGCCAGCAGCTTTTCGCAAGATAATTCACCCCTCCACTTT. Encoded protein: CASSFSQDNSPLHF.